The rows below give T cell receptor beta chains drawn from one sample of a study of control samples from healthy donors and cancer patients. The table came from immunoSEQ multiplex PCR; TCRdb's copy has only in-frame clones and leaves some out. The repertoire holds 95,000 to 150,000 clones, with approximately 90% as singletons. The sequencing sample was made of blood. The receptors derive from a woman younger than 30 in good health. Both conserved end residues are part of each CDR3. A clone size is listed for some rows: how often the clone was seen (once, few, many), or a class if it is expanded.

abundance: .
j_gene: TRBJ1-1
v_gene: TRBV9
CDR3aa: CASSVGTRGGLNTEAFF

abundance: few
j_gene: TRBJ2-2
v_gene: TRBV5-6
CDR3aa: CASSLDYPGELFF

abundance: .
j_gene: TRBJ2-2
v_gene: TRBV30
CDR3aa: CAGRDLYTGELFF

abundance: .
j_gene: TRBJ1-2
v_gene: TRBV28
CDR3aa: CASSQARMGYTF

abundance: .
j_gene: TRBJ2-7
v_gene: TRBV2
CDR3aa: CASSEGGGTTYEQYF

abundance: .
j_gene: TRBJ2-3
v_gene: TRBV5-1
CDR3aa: CASTAGAGFTDTQYF

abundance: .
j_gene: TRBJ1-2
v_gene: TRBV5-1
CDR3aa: CASSLAGGAYGYTF

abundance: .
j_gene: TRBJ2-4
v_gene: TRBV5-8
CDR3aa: CASSTGTAVAKNIQYF

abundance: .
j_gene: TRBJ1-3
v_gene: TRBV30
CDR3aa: CAGTGDSGNTIYF

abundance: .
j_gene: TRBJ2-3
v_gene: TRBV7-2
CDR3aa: CASSLAEYSTDTQYF

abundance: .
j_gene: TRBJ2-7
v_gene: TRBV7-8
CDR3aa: CASSISTGGTYEQYF

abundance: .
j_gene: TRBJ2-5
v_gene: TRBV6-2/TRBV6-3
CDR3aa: CASSPGLADQETQYF

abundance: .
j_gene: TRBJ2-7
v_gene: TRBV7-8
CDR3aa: CASSLGVGGLVFEQYF

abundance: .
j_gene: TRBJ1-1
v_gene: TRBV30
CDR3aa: CAWSKNLDTEAFF

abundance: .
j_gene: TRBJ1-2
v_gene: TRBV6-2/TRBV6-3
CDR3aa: CASSYSAGPDYGYTF

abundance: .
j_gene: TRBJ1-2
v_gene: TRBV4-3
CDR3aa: CASSPGRGGANYGYTF

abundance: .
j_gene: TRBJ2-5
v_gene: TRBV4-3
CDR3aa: CASSRNGGPQETQYF

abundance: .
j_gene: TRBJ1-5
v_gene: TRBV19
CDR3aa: CASTISGTGTQPQHF

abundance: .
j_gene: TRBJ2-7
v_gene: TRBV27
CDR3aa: CASSSNRGNEQYF

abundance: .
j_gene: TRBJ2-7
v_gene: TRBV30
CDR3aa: CAWSLLNRVYEQYF

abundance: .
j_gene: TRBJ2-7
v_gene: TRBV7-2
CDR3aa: CASGRRGSSYEQYF

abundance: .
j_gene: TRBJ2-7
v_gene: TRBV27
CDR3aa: CASSLRGLGDEQYF

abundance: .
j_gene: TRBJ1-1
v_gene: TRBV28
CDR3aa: CASSLLGPGLNTEAFF

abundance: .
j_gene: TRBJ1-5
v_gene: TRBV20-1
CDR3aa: CSASPARNNQPQHF

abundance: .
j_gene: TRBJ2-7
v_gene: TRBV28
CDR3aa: CASSPSTRTGGRYEQYF

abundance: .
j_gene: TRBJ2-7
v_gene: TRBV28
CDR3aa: CASSSTSPYEQYF

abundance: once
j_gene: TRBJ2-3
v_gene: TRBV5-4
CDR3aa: CASRGGWSTDTQYF

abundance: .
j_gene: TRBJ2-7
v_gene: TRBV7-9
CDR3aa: CASSFSFQGAYEQYF

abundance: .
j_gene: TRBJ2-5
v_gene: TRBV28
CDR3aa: CASSLGASPFFQETQYF

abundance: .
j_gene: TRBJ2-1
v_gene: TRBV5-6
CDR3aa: CASSLAAREDEQFF

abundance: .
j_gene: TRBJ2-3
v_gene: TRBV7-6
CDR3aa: CASSQQGGGTDTQYF

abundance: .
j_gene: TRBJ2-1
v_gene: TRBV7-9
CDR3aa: CASSPRLERDPFF